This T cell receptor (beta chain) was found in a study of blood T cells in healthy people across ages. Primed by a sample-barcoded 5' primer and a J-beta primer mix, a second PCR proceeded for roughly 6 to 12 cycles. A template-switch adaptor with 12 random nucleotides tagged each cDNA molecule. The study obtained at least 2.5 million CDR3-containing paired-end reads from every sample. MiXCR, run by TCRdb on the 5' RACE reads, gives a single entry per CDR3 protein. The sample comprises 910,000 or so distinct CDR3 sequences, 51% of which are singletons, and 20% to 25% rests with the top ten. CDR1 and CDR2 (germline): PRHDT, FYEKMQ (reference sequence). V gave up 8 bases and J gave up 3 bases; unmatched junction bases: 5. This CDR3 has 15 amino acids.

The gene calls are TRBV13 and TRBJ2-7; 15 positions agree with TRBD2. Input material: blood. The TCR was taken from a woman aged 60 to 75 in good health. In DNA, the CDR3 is TGTGCCAGCGCCGAGGGACTAGCGGGAGGCTACGAGCAGTACTTC. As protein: CASAEGLAGGYEQYF.